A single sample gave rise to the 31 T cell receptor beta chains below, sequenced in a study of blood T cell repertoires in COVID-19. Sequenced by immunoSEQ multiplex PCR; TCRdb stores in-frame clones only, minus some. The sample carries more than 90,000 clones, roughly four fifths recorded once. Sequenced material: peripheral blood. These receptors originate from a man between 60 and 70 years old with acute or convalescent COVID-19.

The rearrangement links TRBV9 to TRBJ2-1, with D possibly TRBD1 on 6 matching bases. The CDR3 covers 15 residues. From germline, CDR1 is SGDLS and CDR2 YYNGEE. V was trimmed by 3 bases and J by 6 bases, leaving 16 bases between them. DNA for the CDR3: TGTGCCAGCAGCGAGGGGACACCTGAAATCAATGAGCAGTTCTTC. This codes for CASSEGTPEINEQFF.

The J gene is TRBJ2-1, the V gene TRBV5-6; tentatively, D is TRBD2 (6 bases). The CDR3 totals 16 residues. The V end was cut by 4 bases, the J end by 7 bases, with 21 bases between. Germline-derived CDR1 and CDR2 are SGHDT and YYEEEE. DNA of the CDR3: TGTGCCAGCAGCCCCACAGTGCCGACTAGGTCTAATGAGCAGTTCTTC. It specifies CASSPTVPTRSNEQFF.

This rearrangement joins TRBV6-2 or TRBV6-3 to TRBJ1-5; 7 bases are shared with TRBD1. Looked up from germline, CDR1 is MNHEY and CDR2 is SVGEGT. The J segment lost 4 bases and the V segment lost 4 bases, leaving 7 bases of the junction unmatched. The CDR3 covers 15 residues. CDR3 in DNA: TGTGCCAGCAGTTCCCAGGGGGATAGAAATCAGCCCCAGCATTTT. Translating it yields CASSSQGDRNQPQHF.

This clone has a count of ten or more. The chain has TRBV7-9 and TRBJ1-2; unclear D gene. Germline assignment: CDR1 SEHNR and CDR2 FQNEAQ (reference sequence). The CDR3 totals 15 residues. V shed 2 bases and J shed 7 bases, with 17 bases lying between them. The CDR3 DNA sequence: TGTGCCAGCAGCTTATCCGCAGGCTCAAGCACTGGCTACACCTTC. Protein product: CASSLSAGSSTGYTF.

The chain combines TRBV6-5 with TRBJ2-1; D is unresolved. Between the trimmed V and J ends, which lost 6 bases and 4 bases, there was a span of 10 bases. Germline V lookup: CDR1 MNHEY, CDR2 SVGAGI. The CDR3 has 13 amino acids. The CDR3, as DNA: TGTGCCAGCAGCCCAGTTTGGTACAATGAGCAGTTCTTC. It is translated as CASSPVWYNEQFF.

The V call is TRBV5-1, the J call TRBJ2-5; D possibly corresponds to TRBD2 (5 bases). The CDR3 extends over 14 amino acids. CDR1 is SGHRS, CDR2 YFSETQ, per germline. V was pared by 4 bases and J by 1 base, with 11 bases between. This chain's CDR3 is CASSKDSFQETQYF. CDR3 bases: TGCGCCAGCAGCAAGGACTCCTTCCAAGAGACCCAGTACTTC.

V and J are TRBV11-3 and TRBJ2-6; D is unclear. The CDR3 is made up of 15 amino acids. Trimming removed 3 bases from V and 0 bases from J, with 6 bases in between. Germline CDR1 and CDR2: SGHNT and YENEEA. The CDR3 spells CASSFTVSGANVLTF. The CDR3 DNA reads TGTGCCAGCAGCTTTACGGTCTCTGGGGCCAACGTCCTGACTTTC.

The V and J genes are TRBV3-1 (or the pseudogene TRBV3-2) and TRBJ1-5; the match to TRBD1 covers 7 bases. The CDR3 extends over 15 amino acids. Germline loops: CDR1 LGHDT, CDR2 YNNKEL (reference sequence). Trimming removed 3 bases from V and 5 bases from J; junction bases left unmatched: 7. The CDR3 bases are TGTGCCAGCAGCCAGAGTATACAGGGGCATCAGCCCCAGCATTTT. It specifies CASSQSIQGHQPQHF.

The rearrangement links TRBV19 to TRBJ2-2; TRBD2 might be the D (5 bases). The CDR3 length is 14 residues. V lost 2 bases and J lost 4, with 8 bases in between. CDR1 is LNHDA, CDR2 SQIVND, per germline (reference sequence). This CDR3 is CASSINGITGELFF. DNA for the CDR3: TGTGCCAGTAGTATAAACGGGATCACCGGGGAGCTGTTTTTT. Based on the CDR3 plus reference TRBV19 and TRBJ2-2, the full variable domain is DGGITQSPKYLFRKEGQNVTLSCEQNLNHDAMYWYRQDPGQGLRLIYYSQIVNDFQKGDIAEGYSVSREKKESFPLTVTSAQKNPTAFYLCASSINGITGELFFGEGSRLTVL.

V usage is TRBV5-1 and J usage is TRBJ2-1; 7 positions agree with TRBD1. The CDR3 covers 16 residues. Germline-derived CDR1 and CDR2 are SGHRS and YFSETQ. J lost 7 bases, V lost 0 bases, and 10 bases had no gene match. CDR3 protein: CASSLGVFQQGNEQFF. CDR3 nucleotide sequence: TGCGCCAGCAGCTTGGGGGTATTTCAACAGGGGAATGAGCAGTTCTTC.

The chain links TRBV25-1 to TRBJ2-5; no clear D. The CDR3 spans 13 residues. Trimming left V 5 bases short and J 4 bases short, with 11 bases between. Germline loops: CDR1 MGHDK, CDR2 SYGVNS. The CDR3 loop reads CASSRGVGETQYF. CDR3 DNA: TGTGCCAGCAGTAGAGGAGTGGGAGAGACCCAGTACTTC.

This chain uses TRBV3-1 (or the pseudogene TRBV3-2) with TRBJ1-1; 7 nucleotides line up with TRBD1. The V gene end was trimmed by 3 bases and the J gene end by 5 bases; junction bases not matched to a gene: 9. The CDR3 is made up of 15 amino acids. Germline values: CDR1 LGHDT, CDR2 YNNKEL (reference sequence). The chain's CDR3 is CASSHPRQGATEAFF. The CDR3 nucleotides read TGTGCCAGCAGCCATCCGAGACAGGGAGCGACTGAAGCTTTCTTT.

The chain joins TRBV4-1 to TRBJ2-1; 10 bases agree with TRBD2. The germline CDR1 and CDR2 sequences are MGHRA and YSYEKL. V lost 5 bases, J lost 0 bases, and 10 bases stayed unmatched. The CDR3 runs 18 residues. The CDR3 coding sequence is TGCGCCAGCAGCTGGACTAGCGGCGCCCCGAGCTCCTACAATGAGCAGTTCTTC. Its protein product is CASSWTSGAPSSYNEQFF.

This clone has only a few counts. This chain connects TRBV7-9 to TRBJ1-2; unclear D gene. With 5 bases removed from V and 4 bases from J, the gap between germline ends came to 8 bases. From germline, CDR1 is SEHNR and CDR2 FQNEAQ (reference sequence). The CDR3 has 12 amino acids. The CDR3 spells CASSREAYGYTF. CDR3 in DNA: TGTGCCAGCAGCCGTGAGGCCTATGGCTACACCTTC.

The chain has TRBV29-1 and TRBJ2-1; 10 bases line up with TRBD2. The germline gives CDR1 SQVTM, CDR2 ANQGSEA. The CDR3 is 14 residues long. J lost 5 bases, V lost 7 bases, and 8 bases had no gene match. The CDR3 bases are TGCAGCGCTGAGGGGACTAGCGCGAACAATGAGCAGTTCTTC. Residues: CSAEGTSANNEQFF.

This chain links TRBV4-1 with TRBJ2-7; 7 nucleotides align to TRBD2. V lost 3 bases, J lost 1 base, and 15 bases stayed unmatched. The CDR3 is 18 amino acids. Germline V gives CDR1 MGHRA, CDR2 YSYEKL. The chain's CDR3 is CASSQLLGQGGVSYEQYF. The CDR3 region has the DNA TGCGCCAGCAGCCAGCTCTTAGGCCAGGGAGGGGTTTCCTACGAGCAGTACTTC.

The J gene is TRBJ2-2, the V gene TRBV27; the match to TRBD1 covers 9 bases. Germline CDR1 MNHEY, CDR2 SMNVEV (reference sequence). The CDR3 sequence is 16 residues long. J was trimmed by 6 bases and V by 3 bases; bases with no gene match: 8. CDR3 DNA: TGTGCCAGCAGTTTTCGACAGGGGGTTTTTTCCGGGGAGCTGTTTTTT. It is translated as CASSFRQGVFSGELFF.

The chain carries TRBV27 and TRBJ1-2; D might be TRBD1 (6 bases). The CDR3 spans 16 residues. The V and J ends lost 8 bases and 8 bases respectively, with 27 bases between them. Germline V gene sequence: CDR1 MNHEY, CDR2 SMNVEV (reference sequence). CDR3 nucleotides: TGTGCCAGCGGCATCAGCACGGGGGGGCGAGGTGGGGGCTACACCTTC. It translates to CASGISTGGRGGGYTF.

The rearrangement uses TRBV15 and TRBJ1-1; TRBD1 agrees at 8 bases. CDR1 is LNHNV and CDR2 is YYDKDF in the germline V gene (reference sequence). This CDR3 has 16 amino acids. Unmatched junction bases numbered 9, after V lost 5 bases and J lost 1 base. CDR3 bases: TGTGCCACCAGCTTGTTACAGGGGGAGTCGAACACTGAAGCTTTCTTT. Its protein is CATSLLQGESNTEAFF. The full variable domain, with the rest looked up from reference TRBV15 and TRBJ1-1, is DAMVIQNPRYQVTQFGKPVTLSCSQTLNHNVMYWYQQKSSQAPKLLFHYYDKDFNNEADTPDNFQSRRPNTSFCFLDIRSPGLGDTAMYLCATSLLQGESNTEAFFGQGTRLTVV.

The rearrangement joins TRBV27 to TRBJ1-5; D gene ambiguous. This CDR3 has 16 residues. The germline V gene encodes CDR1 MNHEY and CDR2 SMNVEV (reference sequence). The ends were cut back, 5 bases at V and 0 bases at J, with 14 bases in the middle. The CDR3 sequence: CASSPRAVHSNQPQHF. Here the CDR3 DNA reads TGTGCCAGCAGTCCCAGAGCGGTTCATAGCAATCAGCCCCAGCATTTT.

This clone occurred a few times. This CDR3 reads CASHPLGERSEAFF. CDR3 bases: TGTGCCAGCCATCCCCTAGGGGAACGGTCTGAAGCTTTCTTT. The gene calls are TRBV27 and TRBJ1-1, with D possibly matching TRBD1 (5 bases). CDR3 length equals 14 residues. V was pared by 8 bases and J by 6 bases, with 19 bases between. Germline values: CDR1 MNHEY, CDR2 SMNVEV (reference sequence).

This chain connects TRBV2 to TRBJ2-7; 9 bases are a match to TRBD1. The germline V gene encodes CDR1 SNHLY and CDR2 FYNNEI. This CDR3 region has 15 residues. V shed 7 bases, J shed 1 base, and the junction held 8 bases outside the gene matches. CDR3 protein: CASKRTGGQSYEQYF. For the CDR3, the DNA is TGTGCCAGCAAACGTACAGGGGGCCAATCCTACGAGCAGTACTTC.

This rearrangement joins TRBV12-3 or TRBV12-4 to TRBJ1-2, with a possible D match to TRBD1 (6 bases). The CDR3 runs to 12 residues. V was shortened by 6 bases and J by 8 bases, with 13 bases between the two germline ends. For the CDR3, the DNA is TGTGCCAGCAGCATCGCCGGACAGGGCTACACCTTC. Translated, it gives CASSIAGQGYTF.

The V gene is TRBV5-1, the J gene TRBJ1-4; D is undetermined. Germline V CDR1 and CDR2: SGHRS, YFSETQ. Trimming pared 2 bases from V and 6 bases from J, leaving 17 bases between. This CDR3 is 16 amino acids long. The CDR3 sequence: CASSFARIRGDEKLFF. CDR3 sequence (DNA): TGCGCCAGCAGCTTTGCCAGAATCCGCGGGGATGAAAAACTGTTTTTT. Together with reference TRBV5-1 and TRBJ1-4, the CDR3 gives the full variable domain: KAGVTQTPRYLIKTRGQQVTLSCSPISGHRSVSWYQQTPGQGLQFLFEYFSETQRNKGNFPGRFSGRQFSNSRSEMNVSTLELGDSALYLCASSFARIRGDEKLFFGSGTQLSVL.

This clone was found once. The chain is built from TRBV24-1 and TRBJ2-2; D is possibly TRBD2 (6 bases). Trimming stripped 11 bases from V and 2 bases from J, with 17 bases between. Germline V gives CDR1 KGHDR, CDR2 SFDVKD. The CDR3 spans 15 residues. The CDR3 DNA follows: TGTGCCATCTCGCCGGTCGGGAGTAACACCGGGGAGCTGTTTTTT. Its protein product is CAISPVGSNTGELFF.

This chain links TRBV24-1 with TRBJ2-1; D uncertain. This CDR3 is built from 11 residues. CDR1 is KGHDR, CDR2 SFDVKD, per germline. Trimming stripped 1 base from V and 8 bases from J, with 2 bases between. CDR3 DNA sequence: TGTGCCACCAGTGATTTCGATGAGCAGTTCTTC. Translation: CATSDFDEQFF.

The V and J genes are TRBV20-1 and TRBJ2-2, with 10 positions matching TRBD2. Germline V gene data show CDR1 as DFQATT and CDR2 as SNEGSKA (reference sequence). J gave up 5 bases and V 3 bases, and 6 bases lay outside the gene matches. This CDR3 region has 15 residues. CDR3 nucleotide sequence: TGCAGTGCTAGTAGCGGGGGGCGGAGGACCGGGGAGCTGTTTTTT. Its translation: CSASSGGRRTGELFF.

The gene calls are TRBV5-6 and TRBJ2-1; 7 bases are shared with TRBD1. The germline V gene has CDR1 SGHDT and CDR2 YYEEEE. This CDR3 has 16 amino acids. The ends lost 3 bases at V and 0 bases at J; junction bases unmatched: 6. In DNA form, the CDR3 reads TGTGCCAGCAGCTCAAACGCAGGGGGCTCCTACAATGAGCAGTTCTTC. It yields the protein CASSSNAGGSYNEQFF.

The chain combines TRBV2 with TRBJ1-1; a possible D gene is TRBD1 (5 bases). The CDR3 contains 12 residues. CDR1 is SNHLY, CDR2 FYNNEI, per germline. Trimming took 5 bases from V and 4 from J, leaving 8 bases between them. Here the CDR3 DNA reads TGTGCCAGCAGTACCCAGGGCACTGAAGCTTTCTTT. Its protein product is CASSTQGTEAFF.

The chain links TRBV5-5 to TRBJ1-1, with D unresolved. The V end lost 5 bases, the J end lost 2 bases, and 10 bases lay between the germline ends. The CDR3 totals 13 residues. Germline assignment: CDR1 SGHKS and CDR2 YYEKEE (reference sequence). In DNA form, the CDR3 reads TGTGCCAGCAGGCGAACAGTTAACACTGAAGCTTTCTTT. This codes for CASRRTVNTEAFF.

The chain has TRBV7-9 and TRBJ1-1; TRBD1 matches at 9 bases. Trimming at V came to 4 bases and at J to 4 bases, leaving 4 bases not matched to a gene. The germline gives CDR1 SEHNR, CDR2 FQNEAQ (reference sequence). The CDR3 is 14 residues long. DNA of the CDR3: TGTGCCAGCAGCTCGACAGGGGGTGGCACTGAAGCTTTCTTT. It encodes CASSSTGGGTEAFF.